A selection of T cell receptor beta chains follows, all from one sample in a study of CD8 T cells in ankylosing spondylitis. TCRdb ran MiXCR on the 5' RACE reads and lists one entry per CDR3 protein. This sample carries more than 600,000 distinct CDR3 sequences, 15% to 20% of them seen once, and the ten largest clones take around 19%. Sequencing used blood, either unsorted or a sorted T cell fraction (not recorded which). The receptor source for this set is a male donor with ankylosing spondylitis. CDR3s leave out the opening cysteine and the closing phenylalanine or tryptophan. The order of the fields is J gene, V gene, CDR3 protein.

J: TRBJ1-2
V: TRBV7-2
CDR3: ASSLLVGPSGYT

J: TRBJ1-2
V: TRBV12-3/TRBV12-4
CDR3: ASNQVGGYNGYT

J: TRBJ2-3
V: TRBV12-3/TRBV12-4
CDR3: ASRPAPGGDTQY

J: TRBJ2-7
V: TRBV7-6
CDR3: TSSRTSGSYEQY

J: TRBJ2-3
V: TRBV6-5
CDR3: ASSYSRGGDTQY

J: TRBJ1-6
V: TRBV20-1
CDR3: SARSDRGSYNSPLH

J: TRBJ1-2
V: TRBV12-3/TRBV12-4
CDR3: ASSTSMGLQGYT

J: TRBJ2-5
V: TRBV6-1
CDR3: ASSDLGLAEETQY

J: TRBJ2-7
V: TRBV24-1
CDR3: ATSDLHSHEQY

J: TRBJ2-1
V: TRBV12-3/TRBV12-4
CDR3: ASIPRGGRNEQF

J: TRBJ1-2
V: TRBV12-3/TRBV12-4
CDR3: ASSLQVGQISYGYT

J: TRBJ1-2
V: TRBV25-1
CDR3: ASSGGRQGYT